Below, one T cell receptor beta chain is given with its context. CD45RO-negative, CCR7-selected cells formed the naive CD8 fraction, which excluded terminally differentiated effector memory CD45RA+ cells. This entry belongs to a study of shared clonotypes between healthy human individuals. Measured with immunoSEQ multiplex PCR; TCRdb has only the in-frame clones, and not every one. The sample includes millions of clones, about 92% of them seen just once. The CDR3 runs to 18 residues. The germline gives CDR1 MDHEN, CDR2 SYDVKM. Trimming took 5 bases from V and 4 from J; bases not matched to a gene: 15.

Sequencing was carried out using naive CD8+ T cells from PBMCs. The J gene is TRBJ2-1, the V gene TRBV28, with 9 bases matching TRBD1. The clonotype was recovered from a man aged 18 to 30 in good health. Some clones in this sample may be carry-over from other donors' samples. CDR3 loop: CASSLATLGTGSYNEQFF. The CDR3 nucleotides are TGTGCCAGCAGTCTAGCGACCCTCGGGACAGGGTCGTACAATGAGCAGTTCTTC.